The rows below give T cell receptor beta chains drawn from one sample of a study of Graves' ophthalmopathy and Graves' hyperthyroidism. TCRdb re-called the multiplex PCR reads with MiXCR, one entry per CDR3 protein. This table has just over 400,000 distinct CDR3 sequences, more than 20% appearing once. The material sequenced was peripheral blood. Source of these receptors: a woman aged 18-29 years with stable Graves' hyperthyroidism. Both conserved end residues are part of each CDR3. The order of the fields is clone size, V gene, CDR3 length, J gene, D gene, CDR3 protein, CDR3 DNA. D genes are given only for firm matches. Not all rows give a size; the values are once, few, many and, for expanded clones, a class.

clone_size: -
v_call: TRBV15
cdr3_length: 12
j_call: TRBJ2-7
d_call: -
cdr3_aa: CATSREEDEQYF
cdr3_nt: TGTGCCACCAGCAGAGAGGAGGACGAGCAGTACTTC

clone_size: -
v_call: TRBV6-1
cdr3_length: 14
j_call: TRBJ1-5
d_call: -
cdr3_aa: CASRGATGNQPQHF
cdr3_nt: TGTGCCAGCAGAGGCGCGACAGGAAATCAGCCCCAGCATTTT

clone_size: many
v_call: TRBV24-1
cdr3_length: 13
j_call: TRBJ2-3
d_call: -
cdr3_aa: CAPSVRGGDTQYF
cdr3_nt: TGTGCCCCCAGCGTAAGGGGAGGCGATACGCAGTATTTT

clone_size: -
v_call: TRBV24-1
cdr3_length: 15
j_call: TRBJ2-2
d_call: -
cdr3_aa: CATSPSGPLTGELFF
cdr3_nt: TGTGCCACCAGTCCCTCCGGGCCCCTGACCGGGGAGCTGTTTTTT

clone_size: many
v_call: TRBV6-5
cdr3_length: 14
j_call: TRBJ1-6
d_call: -
cdr3_aa: CASSPGPGRSPLHF
cdr3_nt: TGTGCCAGCAGCCCCGGTCCGGGACGGTCACCCCTCCACTTT

clone_size: few
v_call: TRBV6-1
cdr3_length: 14
j_call: TRBJ1-1
d_call: -
cdr3_aa: CASTLGTLNTEAFF
cdr3_nt: TGTGCCAGCACCCTCGGGACGTTGAACACTGAAGCTTTCTTT

clone_size: -
v_call: TRBV20-1
cdr3_length: 17
j_call: TRBJ2-7
d_call: TRBD2
cdr3_aa: CSASATSGSASSYEQYF
cdr3_nt: TGCAGTGCTAGTGCGACTAGCGGGAGCGCGAGCTCCTACGAGCAGTACTTC

clone_size: -
v_call: TRBV28
cdr3_length: 12
j_call: TRBJ2-7
d_call: -
cdr3_aa: CASSSYPREQYF
cdr3_nt: TGTGCCAGCAGTAGCTACCCCCGCGAGCAGTACTTC

clone_size: few
v_call: TRBV30
cdr3_length: 15
j_call: TRBJ2-6
d_call: TRBD1
cdr3_aa: CARSPGGGGANVLTF
cdr3_nt: TGTGCCAGAAGTCCAGGGGGTGGTGGGGCCAACGTCCTGACTTTC

clone_size: many
v_call: TRBV27
cdr3_length: 13
j_call: TRBJ2-7
d_call: -
cdr3_aa: CASSRHRSYEQYF
cdr3_nt: TGTGCCAGCAGTAGACACCGTTCCTACGAGCAGTACTTC

clone_size: many
v_call: TRBV2
cdr3_length: 12
j_call: TRBJ1-1
d_call: -
cdr3_aa: CASSDTGTEAFF
cdr3_nt: TGTGCCAGCAGTGACACTGGGACTGAAGCTTTCTTT

clone_size: many
v_call: TRBV10-2
cdr3_length: 16
j_call: TRBJ2-2
d_call: TRBD1
cdr3_aa: CASSEMGQGGTGELFF
cdr3_nt: TGCGCCAGCAGTGAGATGGGACAGGGCGGCACCGGGGAGCTGTTTTTT

clone_size: few
v_call: TRBV18
cdr3_length: 12
j_call: TRBJ2-7
d_call: -
cdr3_aa: CASSGTFYEQYF
cdr3_nt: TGTGCCAGCTCCGGGACTTTCTACGAGCAGTACTTC

clone_size: many
v_call: TRBV28
cdr3_length: 14
j_call: TRBJ1-2
d_call: TRBD1
cdr3_aa: CASTPTGTTYGYTF
cdr3_nt: TGTGCCAGCACTCCGACAGGGACTACCTATGGCTACACCTTC

clone_size: few
v_call: TRBV24-1
cdr3_length: 14
j_call: TRBJ2-2
d_call: TRBD2
cdr3_aa: CATTGTTDTGELFF
cdr3_nt: TGTGCCACCACCGGGACTACCGACACCGGGGAGCTGTTTTTT

clone_size: many
v_call: TRBV20-1
cdr3_length: 15
j_call: TRBJ1-1
d_call: -
cdr3_aa: CSARAPGNPNTEAFF
cdr3_nt: TGCAGTGCTAGAGCCCCCGGGAACCCCAACACTGAAGCTTTCTTT

clone_size: many
v_call: TRBV20-1
cdr3_length: 13
j_call: TRBJ2-7
d_call: TRBD1
cdr3_aa: CSAARDRGDEQYF
cdr3_nt: TGCAGTGCTGCCCGGGACAGGGGCGACGAGCAGTACTTC

clone_size: -
v_call: TRBV7-2
cdr3_length: 13
j_call: TRBJ1-2
d_call: -
cdr3_aa: CASSHGSDYGYTF
cdr3_nt: TGTGCCAGCAGTCACGGGTCTGACTATGGCTACACCTTC

clone_size: few
v_call: TRBV5-1
cdr3_length: 13
j_call: TRBJ2-7
d_call: TRBD1
cdr3_aa: CASSLGQGANRDF
cdr3_nt: TGCGCCAGCAGCTTGGGACAGGGGGCGAATAGAGACTTC

clone_size: many
v_call: TRBV2
cdr3_length: 14
j_call: TRBJ2-7
d_call: TRBD1
cdr3_aa: CASSLGQARYEQYF
cdr3_nt: TGTGCCAGCAGTTTAGGACAGGCCCGATACGAGCAGTACTTC

clone_size: many
v_call: TRBV7-2
cdr3_length: 15
j_call: TRBJ2-7
d_call: -
cdr3_aa: CASSFNRGGNYEQYF
cdr3_nt: TGTGCCAGCAGCTTTAATCGCGGCGGGAATTACGAGCAGTACTTC

clone_size: -
v_call: TRBV6-1
cdr3_length: 15
j_call: TRBJ1-2
d_call: TRBD1
cdr3_aa: CASSEVLTGGGGYTF
cdr3_nt: TGTGCCAGCAGTGAAGTATTGACAGGGGGCGGAGGCTACACCTTC

clone_size: many
v_call: TRBV11-2
cdr3_length: 14
j_call: TRBJ1-1
d_call: -
cdr3_aa: CASSFGGGNTEAFF
cdr3_nt: TGTGCCAGCAGCTTCGGGGGCGGGAACACTGAAGCTTTCTTT

clone_size: few
v_call: TRBV11-2
cdr3_length: 16
j_call: TRBJ2-3
d_call: -
cdr3_aa: CASSVSLSAATDTQYF
cdr3_nt: TGTGCCAGCAGCGTCTCCCTCTCAGCGGCCACAGATACGCAGTATTTT